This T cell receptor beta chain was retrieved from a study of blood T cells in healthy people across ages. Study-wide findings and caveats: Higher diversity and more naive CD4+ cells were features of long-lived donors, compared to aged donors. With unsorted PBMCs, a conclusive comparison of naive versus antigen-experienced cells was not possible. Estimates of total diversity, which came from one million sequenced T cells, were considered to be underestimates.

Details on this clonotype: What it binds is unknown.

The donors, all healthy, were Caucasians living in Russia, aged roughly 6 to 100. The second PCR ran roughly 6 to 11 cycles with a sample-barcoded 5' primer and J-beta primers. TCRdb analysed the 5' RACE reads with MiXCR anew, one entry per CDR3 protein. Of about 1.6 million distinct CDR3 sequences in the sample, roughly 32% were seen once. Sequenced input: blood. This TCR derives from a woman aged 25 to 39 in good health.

The CDR3 DNA follows: TGTGCCAGCAGCAACCCGGCACAGGGACCCTACGAGCAGTACTTC. Its protein is CASSNPAQGPYEQYF. This chain links TRBV7-9 with TRBJ2-7; D might be TRBD1 (6 bases). Trimming removed 5 bases at V and 2 bases at J, with 16 bases between. This CDR3 comprises 15 residues. The germline gives CDR1 SEHNR, CDR2 FQNEAQ (reference sequence).